Each of the 2 T cell receptor beta chains below was sequenced from the same sample in a study of cytomegalovirus exposure and HLA in healthy donors. Researchers ran the PCR with 60 Vbeta and 13 Jbeta primers. Produced via immunoSEQ multiplex PCR; TCRdb's table is partial and in-frame only. The sample consists of about 59,000 clones, roughly 75% of them appearing once. The sample comprised PBMCs. These receptors were obtained from a man aged 30 to 45 in good health and CMV-seropositive.

The rearrangement uses TRBV27 and TRBJ2-7; D is perhaps TRBD1 (5 bases). The CDR3 extends over 15 amino acids. V was clipped by 6 bases and J by 0 bases, with 15 bases between them. Per germline, CDR1 MNHEY and CDR2 SMNVEV (reference sequence). CDR3 protein: CASSRRATSSYEQYF. DNA of the CDR3: TGTGCCAGCAGCCGCAGGGCGACAAGCTCCTACGAGCAGTACTTC.

J is TRBJ2-4 and V is TRBV5-1, with D perhaps matching TRBD1 (6 bases). V lost 0 bases and J 3 bases, leaving 7 bases between the germline ends. This CDR3 comprises 14 residues. From germline, CDR1 is SGHRS and CDR2 YFSETQ. In DNA form, the CDR3 reads TGCGCCAGCAGCTTGGACAGGGTCAAAAACATTCAGTACTTC. It specifies CASSLDRVKNIQYF.